The 3 T cell receptor beta chains given below trace back to one sample, sequenced in a study of response to subunit inactivated influenza vaccine. One entry per CDR3 protein, called by TCRdb with MiXCR from the RT-PCR reads. The sample shows 630,000 or so distinct CDR3 sequences, roughly 14% of them seen only once. The sample here was PBMCs from blood, taken 11 to 12 days after vaccination. The receptors come from a man in his forties or fifties who received an inactivated influenza vaccine.

This clonotype showed up just a few times. The V gene is TRBV10-3, the J gene TRBJ1-2; D is unclear. Trimming pared 3 bases from V and 0 bases from J, leaving 11 bases between. The germline gives CDR1 ENHRY, CDR2 SYGVKD. The CDR3 spans 15 residues. The CDR3 loop is CAISDLGKANYGYTF. The CDR3 DNA is TGTGCCATCAGTGATCTCGGGAAGGCTAACTATGGCTACACCTTC.

CDR3 protein: CASSQEGTGAFF. The DNA of the CDR3 is TGTGCCAGCAGCCAAGAGGGGACGGGAGCTTTCTTT. The rearrangement links TRBV3-1 to TRBJ1-1; D might be TRBD1 (5 bases). Germline values: CDR1 LGHDT, CDR2 YNNKEL (reference sequence). The V end was cut by 0 bases, the J end by 10 bases, with 9 bases between. CDR3 length: 12 residues.

Only a few counts were recorded for this clonotype. The chain uses TRBV4-2 and TRBJ1-6; 7 positions agree with TRBD1. Germline V CDR1 and CDR2: LGHNA, YNFKEQ. There are 15 residues in the CDR3. J lost 7 bases, V lost 1 base, and 4 bases had no gene match. CDR3 residues: CASSQGQGGNSPLHF. CDR3 DNA: TGTGCCAGCAGCCAAGGACAGGGCGGGAATTCACCCCTCCACTTT.